Each of the 20 T cell receptor beta chains below was sequenced from the same sample in a study of OX40 agonist ivuxolimab in advanced cancers. Only in-frame clones appear in the TCRdb table, and some are missing; sequencing was by immunoSEQ multiplex PCR. In the table there are about 60,000 clones, 86% of which are singletons. The material was CD4+ or CD8+ T cells sorted from blood, obtained in a trial of the OX40 agonist ivuxolimab. These receptors were obtained from an adult with an advanced solid tumor such as melanoma, head and neck, liver or kidney cancer.

V is TRBV7-2 and J is TRBJ2-3; the match to TRBD2 covers 8 bases. Trimming took 5 bases from V and 4 from J; bases not matched to a gene: 5. The CDR3 is 14 amino acids. CDR1 is SGHTA and CDR2 is FQGNSA in the germline V gene. The CDR3 here is CASSAGLAADTQYF. The CDR3 DNA follows: TGTGCCAGCAGCGCCGGACTAGCTGCAGATACGCAGTATTTT.

As concerns this clone: An end of the junction differs from the germline gene, which may be a read error. The sample has other DNA sequences that encode this CDR3 too. V and J are TRBV5-4 and TRBJ2-5, with 11 bases identical to TRBD2. The germline V gene encodes CDR1 SGHNT and CDR2 YYREEE (reference sequence). This CDR3 has 15 amino acids. The CDR3 here is CASSRGLADQETQYF. Here the CDR3 DNA reads TGCGCCAGCAGCAGGGGACTAGCGGACCAAGAGACCCAGTACTTC. Complete variable domain (other parts from reference TRBV5-4 and TRBJ2-5): ETGVTQSPTHLIKTRGQQVTLRCSSQSGHNTVSWYQQALGQGPQFIFQYYREEENGRGNFPPRFSGLQFPNYSSELNVNALELDDSALYLCASSRGLADQETQYFGPGTRLLVL.

CDR3 nucleotide sequence: TGTGCCAGCAGCCAGCAGTCCGGGGGCAGCACAGATACGCAGTATTTT. It codes for CASSQQSGGSTDTQYF. J is TRBJ2-3 and V is TRBV7-2, with D possibly called TRBD1 or TRBD2 (6 bases each). This CDR3 is 16 amino acids long. Germline CDR1 and CDR2: SGHTA and FQGNSA. V was shortened by 5 bases and J by 0 bases, with 15 bases between the two germline ends.

The V gene is TRBV7-9, the J gene TRBJ2-6; 8 nucleotides agree with TRBD2. Losses at the gene ends were 0 bases for V and 2 bases for J; bases not matched to a gene: 9. The germline V gene has CDR1 SEHNR and CDR2 FQNEAQ (reference sequence). CDR3 length: 19 amino acids. The CDR3, as DNA: TGTGCCAGCAGCTTAGCCCAGGGGACGGGAGGGCCTGGGGCCAACGTCCTGACTTTC. This translates into CASSLAQGTGGPGANVLTF.

The rearrangement links TRBV4-2 to TRBJ1-1; the D gene is possibly TRBD1 (5 bases). The CDR3 has 15 amino acids. Trimming cost V 5 bases and J 2 bases, with 15 bases left between them. CDR1 is LGHNA and CDR2 is YNFKEQ in the germline V gene. The CDR3 DNA is TGTGCCAGCAGCACGGCAGGGACCCTAAACACTGAAGCTTTCTTT. Translated, it gives CASSTAGTLNTEAFF.

This chain uses TRBV14 with TRBJ1-3; no definite D call. Deletions cut 1 base from V and 1 base from J, with 8 bases between. The V gene's germline CDR1 is SGHDN and CDR2 FVKESK. This CDR3 comprises 15 residues. The CDR3 loop reads CASSQAWGSGNTIYF. CDR3 sequence (DNA): TGTGCCAGCAGCCAAGCTTGGGGATCTGGAAACACCATATATTTT.

This chain joins TRBV6-5 and TRBJ2-7; 8 nucleotides line up with TRBD2. This CDR3 has 16 residues. The junction had 6 bases not matched to a gene; V was cut back by 0 bases and J by 2 bases. Germline V gene data show CDR1 as MNHEY and CDR2 as SVGAGI. The CDR3 region has the DNA TGTGCCAGCAGTTACTCGATGGGAGCGGGAGCCTACGAGCAGTACTTC. Translation gives CASSYSMGAGAYEQYF.

This chain uses TRBV19 with TRBJ1-1; no clear D. In germline, CDR1 is LNHDA, CDR2 SQIVND (reference sequence). The CDR3 contains 12 residues. The ends were cut back, 9 bases at V and 1 base at J, with 9 bases in the middle. CDR3 DNA sequence: TGTGCCAGCCGACGGGGGAACACTGAAGCTTTCTTT. It codes for CASRRGNTEAFF.

The chain carries TRBV7-6 and TRBJ2-2; D gene unclear. Germline CDR1 is SGHVS and CDR2 is FNYEAQ. V lost 8 bases, J lost 0 bases, and 13 bases lay in between. The CDR3 loop spans 15 amino acids. DNA for the CDR3: TGTGCCAGCCGTTCCCTTCCTGCGAACACCGGGGAGCTGTTTTTT. Encoded protein: CASRSLPANTGELFF.

The rearrangement joins TRBV5-1 to TRBJ2-7, with D perhaps TRBD2 (6 bases). V gave up 3 bases and J gave up 3 bases, with 16 bases separating them. The CDR3 totals 15 residues. Germline V gene sequence: CDR1 SGHRS, CDR2 YFSETQ. The CDR3 DNA is TGCGCCAGCAGCTCCACCGGGACTCCTGACTACGAGCAGTACTTC. As protein: CASSSTGTPDYEQYF.

The rearrangement joins TRBV29-1 to TRBJ1-1, with TRBD1 as a possible D gene (5 bases). V dropped 4 bases and J dropped 2 bases, with 17 bases sitting between them. This CDR3 has 15 amino acids. Per the germline V gene, CDR1 is SQVTM and CDR2 is ANQGSEA. The CDR3 loop reads CSVGDWDPINTEAFF. The DNA for the CDR3 is TGCAGCGTTGGAGATTGGGACCCAATTAACACTGAAGCTTTCTTT.

This chain uses TRBV5-1 with TRBJ1-6, with 10 positions matching TRBD1. The trim removed 7 bases at V and 8 bases at J, leaving 9 bases unmatched. There are 15 residues in the CDR3. Germline-derived CDR1 and CDR2 are SGHRS and YFSETQ. CDR3 protein: CASSSRGTGDSPLHF. The DNA for the CDR3 is TGCGCCAGCTCTTCACGGGGGACAGGGGATTCACCCCTCCACTTT.

This rearrangement joins TRBV11-2 to TRBJ1-2; D is uncertain. Looked up from germline, CDR1 is SGHAT and CDR2 is FQNNGV. This CDR3 contains 14 residues. V was pared by 3 bases and J by 4 bases, with 12 bases between. This CDR3 is CASSFERTGYGYTF. CDR3 in DNA: TGTGCCAGCAGCTTTGAGCGCACGGGCTATGGCTACACCTTC. The complete variable domain, with remaining parts taken from reference TRBV11-2 and TRBJ1-2, reads EAGVAQSPRYKIIEKRQSVAFWCNPISGHATLYWYQQILGQGPKLLIQFQNNGVVDDSQLPKDRFSAERLKGVDSTLKIQPAKLEDSAVYLCASSFERTGYGYTFGSGTRLTVV.

The genes are TRBV28 and TRBJ1-2, with a weak D call TRBD1 (6 bases). This CDR3 has 16 amino acids. Germline assignment: CDR1 MDHEN and CDR2 SYDVKM. The V gene lost 4 bases and the J gene lost 3 bases, with 18 bases spanning the gap. CDR3 DNA sequence: TGTGCCAGCAGTTCAAGACAGGCTGGGGACCACTATGGCTACACCTTC. Its protein product is CASSSRQAGDHYGYTF.

In its sample, this clone was seen a few times. The rearrangement links TRBV6-5 to TRBJ1-4; D gene ambiguous. Germline V gene sequence: CDR1 MNHEY, CDR2 SVGAGI. The CDR3 is 14 amino acids. With 0 bases removed from V and 2 bases from J, the gap between germline ends came to 4 bases. The CDR3 bases are TGTGCCAGCAGTTACTCGTGGACTAATGAAAAACTGTTTTTT. As protein: CASSYSWTNEKLFF.

Remarks on this clone: The sample has other DNA sequences that encode this CDR3 too. CDR3 DNA sequence: TGTGCCAGCAGCTTAGGGACCGTCGCTGAAGCTTTCTTT. It is translated as CASSLGTVAEAFF. The chain links TRBV11-3 to TRBJ1-1; D is uncertain. CDR1 and CDR2 from the germline V gene are SGHNT and YENEEA. The V gene lost 1 base and the J gene lost 6 bases, with 9 bases spanning the gap. The CDR3 is 13 residues long.

The genes are TRBV28 and TRBJ2-3; possibly TRBD1 for D (6 bases). The germline V gene encodes CDR1 MDHEN and CDR2 SYDVKM. Trimming left V 4 bases short and J 4 bases short, with 18 bases between. The CDR3 extends over 16 amino acids. The CDR3 region has the DNA TGTGCCAGCAGTTATGAGGGGACAACAGGCTCAGATACGCAGTATTTT. Translating gives CASSYEGTTGSDTQYF.

The chain uses TRBV7-3 and TRBJ2-5; D not certain. Trimming removed 5 bases at V and 5 bases at J, with 9 bases between. CDR1 and CDR2 from the germline V gene are SGHTA and FQGTGA. The CDR3 runs 12 residues. CDR3 DNA: TGTGCCAGCAGCGAGGACGGGGAGACCCAGTACTTC. Translated, it gives CASSEDGETQYF.

The chain has TRBV28 and TRBJ2-5, with D perhaps given as TRBD1 or TRBD2 (5 bases each). The germline V gene has CDR1 MDHEN and CDR2 SYDVKM. CDR3 length: 15 residues. V was shortened by 4 bases and J by 7 bases, with 19 bases between the two germline ends. The CDR3 DNA sequence: TGTGCCAGCAGTTCCGCCGGGACCGCGGGCGGGACCCAGTACTTC. Residues: CASSSAGTAGGTQYF.

The V gene is TRBV6-1, the J gene TRBJ2-1; 7 positions agree with TRBD1. Unmatched junction bases numbered 7, after V lost 6 bases and J lost 5 bases. Looked up from germline, CDR1 is MNHNS and CDR2 is SASEGT. CDR3 length equals 14 residues. The CDR3, as DNA: TGTGCCAGCAGACCACCAGGGGGTCACAATGAGCAGTTCTTC. Protein: CASRPPGGHNEQFF.